The entry that follows covers one T cell receptor (beta chain) sequence. The antigen is undetermined. This CDR3 has 15 amino acids. With 0 bases removed from V and 2 bases from J, the gap between germline ends came to 9 bases. The V gene's germline CDR1 is PRHDT and CDR2 FYEKMQ (reference sequence). This sample is drawn from a study of CD4 T cells in relation to SARS-CoV-2 and coronaviruses. At the level of the study: TCR beta CDR3s were sequenced after roughly nine-day antigen culture of PBMCs. Negative control cultures got HIV-1 Nef peptides or no peptide. Study-level points and caveats: Crossreactivity was assessed only for spike protein, not other viral proteins.

Unexposed donor CD4+ T cells date from about 2011-2019, before the COVID-19 pandemic. Isolation of CD4+ T cells took place after 10 days in culture. Generated by immunoSEQ multiplex PCR, the TCRdb table keeps only in-frame clones and is missing some. The table has about 21,000 clones, 74% seen once. The clonotype originates from a human donor in good health. The specimen sequenced was CD4+ T cells from PBMCs, cultured in vitro. The chain recombines TRBV13 with TRBJ2-3, with no clear D. The DNA of the CDR3 is TGTGCCAGCAGCTTAGGTGACCGAGACACAGATACGCAGTATTTT. It specifies CASSLGDRDTDTQYF.